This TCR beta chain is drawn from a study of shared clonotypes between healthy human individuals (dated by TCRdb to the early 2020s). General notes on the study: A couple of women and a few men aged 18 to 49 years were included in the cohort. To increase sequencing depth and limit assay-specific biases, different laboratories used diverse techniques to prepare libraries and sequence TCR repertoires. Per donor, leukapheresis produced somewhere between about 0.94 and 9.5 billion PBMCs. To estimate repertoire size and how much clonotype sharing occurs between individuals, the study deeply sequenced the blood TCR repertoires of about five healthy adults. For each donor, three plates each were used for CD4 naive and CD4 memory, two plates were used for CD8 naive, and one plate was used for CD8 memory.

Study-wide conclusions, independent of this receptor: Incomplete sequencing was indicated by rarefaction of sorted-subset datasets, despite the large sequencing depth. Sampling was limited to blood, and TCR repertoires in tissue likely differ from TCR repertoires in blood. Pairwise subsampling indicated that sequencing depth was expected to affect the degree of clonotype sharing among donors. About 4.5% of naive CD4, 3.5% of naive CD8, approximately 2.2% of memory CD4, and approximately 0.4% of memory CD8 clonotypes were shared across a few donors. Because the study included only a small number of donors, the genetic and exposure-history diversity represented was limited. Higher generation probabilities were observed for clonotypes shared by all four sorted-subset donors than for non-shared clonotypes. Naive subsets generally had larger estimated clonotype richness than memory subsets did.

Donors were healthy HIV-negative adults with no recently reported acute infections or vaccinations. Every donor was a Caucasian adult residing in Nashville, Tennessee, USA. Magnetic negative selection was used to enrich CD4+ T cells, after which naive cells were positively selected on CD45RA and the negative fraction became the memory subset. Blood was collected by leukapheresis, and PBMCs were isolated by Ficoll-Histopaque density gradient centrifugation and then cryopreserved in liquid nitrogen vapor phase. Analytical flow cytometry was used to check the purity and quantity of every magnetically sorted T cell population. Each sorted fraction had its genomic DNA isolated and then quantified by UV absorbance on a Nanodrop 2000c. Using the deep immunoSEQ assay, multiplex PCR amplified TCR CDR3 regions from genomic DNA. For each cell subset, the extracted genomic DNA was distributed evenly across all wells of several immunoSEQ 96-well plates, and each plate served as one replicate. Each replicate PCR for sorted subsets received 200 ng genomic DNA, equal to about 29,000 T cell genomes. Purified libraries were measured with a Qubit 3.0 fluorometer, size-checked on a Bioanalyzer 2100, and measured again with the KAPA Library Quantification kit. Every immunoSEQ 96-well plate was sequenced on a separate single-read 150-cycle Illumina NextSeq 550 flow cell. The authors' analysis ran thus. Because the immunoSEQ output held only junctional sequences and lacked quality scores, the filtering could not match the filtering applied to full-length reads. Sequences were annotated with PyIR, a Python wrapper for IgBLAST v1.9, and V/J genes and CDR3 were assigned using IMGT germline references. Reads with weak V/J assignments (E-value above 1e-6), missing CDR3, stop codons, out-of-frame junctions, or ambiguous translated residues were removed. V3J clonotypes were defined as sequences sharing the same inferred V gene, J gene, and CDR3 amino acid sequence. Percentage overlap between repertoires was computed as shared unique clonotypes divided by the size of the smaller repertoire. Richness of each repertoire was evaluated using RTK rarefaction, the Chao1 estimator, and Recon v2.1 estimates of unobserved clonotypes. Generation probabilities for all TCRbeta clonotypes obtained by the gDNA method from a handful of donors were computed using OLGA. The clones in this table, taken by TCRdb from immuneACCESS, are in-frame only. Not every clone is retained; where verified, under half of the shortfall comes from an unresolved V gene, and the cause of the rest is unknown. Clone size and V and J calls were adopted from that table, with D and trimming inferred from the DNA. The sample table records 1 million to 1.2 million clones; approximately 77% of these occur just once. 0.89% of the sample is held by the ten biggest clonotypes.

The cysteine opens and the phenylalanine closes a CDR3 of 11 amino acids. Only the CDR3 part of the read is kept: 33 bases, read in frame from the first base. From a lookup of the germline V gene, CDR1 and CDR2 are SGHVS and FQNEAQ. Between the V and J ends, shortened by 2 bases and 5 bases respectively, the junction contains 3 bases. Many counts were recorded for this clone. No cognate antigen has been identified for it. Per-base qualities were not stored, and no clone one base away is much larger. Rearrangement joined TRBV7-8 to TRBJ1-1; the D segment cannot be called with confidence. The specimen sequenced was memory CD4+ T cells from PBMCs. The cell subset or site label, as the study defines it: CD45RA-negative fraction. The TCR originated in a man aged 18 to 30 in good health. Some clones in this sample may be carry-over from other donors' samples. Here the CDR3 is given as CASSLKTEAFF. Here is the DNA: TGTGCCAGCAGCTTAAAAACTGAAGCTTTCTTT. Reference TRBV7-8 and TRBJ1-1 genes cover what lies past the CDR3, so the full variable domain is GAGVSQSPRYKVAKRGQDVALRCDPISGHVSLFWYQQALGQGPEFLTYFQNEAQLDKSGLPSDRFFAERPEGSVSTLKIQRTQQEDSAVYLCASSLKTEAFFGQGTRLTVV.